The rows below give T cell receptor beta chains drawn from one sample of a study of liver allograft versus peripheral blood T cells. TCRdb reprocessed the reads with MiXCR, giving one entry per CDR3 protein. The table has 9,000 to 10,000 distinct CDR3 sequences, roughly 20% seen once. The receptors come from a human patient who had a liver transplant. Some T cells may trace back to the graft donor. The CDR3 runs from the conserved cysteine through the conserved F or W. D genes are given only for firm matches. Not every row has a clone size; where given, it reads once, few, many or a size class.

V gene: TRBV6-5
D gene: -
clone size: few
J gene: TRBJ2-7
CDR3 protein: CASSYGTASEQYF
CDR3 DNA: TGTGCCAGCAGTTACGGGACTGCCAGTGAACAGTACTTC

V gene: TRBV7-2
D gene: -
clone size: -
J gene: TRBJ1-3
CDR3 protein: CASSPPGGGNGNTIYF
CDR3 DNA: TGTGCCAGCAGCCCCCCGGGGGGGGGCAATGGAAACACCATATATTTT

V gene: TRBV6-6
D gene: -
clone size: many
J gene: TRBJ1-4
CDR3 protein: CASRGSTNEKLFF
CDR3 DNA: TGTGCCAGCCGGGGGTCAACTAATGAAAAACTGTTTTTT

V gene: TRBV18
D gene: -
clone size: -
J gene: TRBJ1-2
CDR3 protein: CASSAIRGDYGYTF
CDR3 DNA: TGTGCCAGCTCCGCGATCCGGGGGGACTATGGCTACACCTTC

V gene: TRBV20-1
D gene: -
clone size: -
J gene: TRBJ1-1
CDR3 protein: CSATNTLNTEAFF
CDR3 DNA: TGCAGTGCTACCAACACCCTTAACACTGAAGCTTTCTTT

V gene: TRBV12-5
D gene: -
clone size: -
J gene: TRBJ1-1
CDR3 protein: CASGLGQHTEAFF
CDR3 DNA: TGTGCTAGTGGTTTAGGACAGCACACTGAAGCTTTCTTT

V gene: TRBV5-4
D gene: -
clone size: medium-sized
J gene: TRBJ1-4
CDR3 protein: CASSPTSGTGGEKLFF
CDR3 DNA: TGTGCCAGCAGCCCTACGTCCGGGACTGGAGGTGAAAAACTGTTTTTT

V gene: TRBV6-6
D gene: -
clone size: medium-sized
J gene: TRBJ1-2
CDR3 protein: CASSPNDGSGGYTF
CDR3 DNA: TGTGCCAGCAGCCCTAATGACGGGTCGGGTGGCTACACCTTC

V gene: TRBV7-2
D gene: -
clone size: medium-sized
J gene: TRBJ1-2
CDR3 protein: CASSLGLWGGAGYGYTF
CDR3 DNA: TGTGCCAGCAGCTTAGGCCTTTGGGGAGGGGCCGGGTATGGCTACACCTTC

V gene: TRBV12-3/TRBV12-4
D gene: -
clone size: -
J gene: TRBJ1-1
CDR3 protein: CASSRLGAEAFF
CDR3 DNA: TGTGCCAGCAGTCGACTGGGGGCGGAAGCTTTCTTT

V gene: TRBV29-1
D gene: TRBD1
clone size: medium-sized
J gene: TRBJ1-2
CDR3 protein: CSVDGGQGYGYTF
CDR3 DNA: TGCAGCGTTGACGGAGGACAGGGGTATGGCTACACCTTC

V gene: TRBV18
D gene: -
clone size: medium-sized
J gene: TRBJ1-5
CDR3 protein: CASSPSGQLGQPQHF
CDR3 DNA: TGTGCCAGCTCCCCCTCGGGACAACTTGGCCAGCCCCAGCATTTT

V gene: TRBV6-1
D gene: -
clone size: medium-sized
J gene: TRBJ1-2
CDR3 protein: CASKNWADDYGYTF
CDR3 DNA: TGTGCCAGCAAAAATTGGGCAGACGACTATGGCTACACCTTC

V gene: TRBV5-4
D gene: -
clone size: many
J gene: TRBJ1-1
CDR3 protein: CASSYGGARGDTEAFF
CDR3 DNA: TGTGCCAGCAGCTATGGGGGGGCGAGGGGGGACACTGAAGCTTTCTTT

V gene: TRBV6-5
D gene: -
clone size: many
J gene: TRBJ1-1
CDR3 protein: CASSYSKVFTEAFF
CDR3 DNA: TGTGCCAGCAGTTACTCGAAGGTCTTCACTGAAGCTTTCTTT

V gene: TRBV6-5
D gene: -
clone size: -
J gene: TRBJ1-2
CDR3 protein: CASSSGLYSGYTF
CDR3 DNA: TGTGCCAGCAGTTCGGGACTCTACTCTGGCTACACCTTC

V gene: TRBV6-1
D gene: -
clone size: many
J gene: TRBJ1-5
CDR3 protein: CASSDQDRGNQPQHF
CDR3 DNA: TGTGCCAGCAGTGACCAAGACAGAGGAAATCAGCCCCAGCATTTT

V gene: TRBV19
D gene: TRBD1
clone size: medium-sized
J gene: TRBJ1-2
CDR3 protein: CASSLPTPGQGRYGYTF
CDR3 DNA: TGTGCCAGTAGTCTACCCACCCCAGGACAGGGAAGGTATGGCTACACCTTC

V gene: TRBV30
D gene: -
clone size: -
J gene: TRBJ1-2
CDR3 protein: CAWSHTGVGYTF
CDR3 DNA: TGTGCCTGGAGCCATACGGGGGTCGGCTACACCTTC

V gene: TRBV5-4
D gene: TRBD1
clone size: many
J gene: TRBJ1-2
CDR3 protein: CASSPPPTGAANYGYTF
CDR3 DNA: TGTGCCAGCAGCCCTCCCCCTACAGGGGCTGCTAACTATGGCTACACCTTC

V gene: TRBV20-1
D gene: -
clone size: -
J gene: TRBJ1-4
CDR3 protein: CSASAWDEKLFF
CDR3 DNA: TGCAGTGCTTCCGCATGGGATGAAAAACTGTTTTTT

V gene: TRBV7-4
D gene: -
clone size: many
J gene: TRBJ1-1
CDR3 protein: CASSLRRTEAFF
CDR3 DNA: TGTGCCAGCAGCCTAAGGAGGACTGAAGCTTTCTTT

V gene: TRBV7-2
D gene: -
clone size: medium-sized
J gene: TRBJ1-2
CDR3 protein: CASSLEQAIYGYTF
CDR3 DNA: TGTGCCAGCAGCTTAGAACAGGCGATCTATGGCTACACCTTC

V gene: TRBV7-9
D gene: -
clone size: -
J gene: TRBJ1-1
CDR3 protein: CASSTDGNTEAFF
CDR3 DNA: TGTGCCAGCAGCACTGACGGGAACACTGAAGCTTTCTTT

V gene: TRBV5-6
D gene: TRBD1
clone size: -
J gene: TRBJ2-7
CDR3 protein: CASSSGGTGSYEQYF
CDR3 DNA: TGTGCCAGCAGCTCCGGGGGGACAGGGTCCTACGAGCAGTACTTC